The 10 T cell receptor beta chains listed next were all sequenced from one sample in a study of a mutant IDH1 vaccine in newly diagnosed glioma (TCRdb year 2021). Libraries were constructed by the immunoSEQ multiplex PCR assay. TCRdb's version of the immuneACCESS table is confined to in-frame rearrangements and falls short of the full clone set. An unresolved V gene accounts for under half of the shortfall where checked; the remainder is of unknown origin. Counted in this sample were approximately 80,000 clones; 70% to 90% of them appeared once. The ten largest make up 4% to 5.5% of the sample. Interpreted using the paper, the time point label stands for: week 47, end of study. Every vaccine dose consisted of 300 ug of a 20-mer mutant IDH1 peptide in Montanide, administered subcutaneously together with topical imiquimod. These TCRs' antigens remain unknown. The source material was PBMCs, sampled from a glioma patient whose treatment included an IDH1 peptide vaccine. Receptors originate from a man aged 40-49 years with glioma.

This chain uses TRBV19 with TRBJ1-4; perhaps TRBD1 as D (6 bases). Germline CDR1 and CDR2: LNHDA and SQIVND (reference sequence). V was cut by 5 bases and J by 2 bases, with 18 bases left in between. CDR3 length: 17 amino acids. The DNA for the CDR3 is TGTGCCAGTAGTCACGACGAAACAGGGTTTACTAATGAAAAACTGTTTTTT. Protein: CASSHDETGFTNEKLFF.

J is TRBJ1-3 and V is TRBV7-9, with D uncertain. This CDR3 comprises 14 residues. V shed 1 base and J shed 0 bases, with 4 bases lying between them. Per germline, CDR1 SEHNR and CDR2 FQNEAQ (reference sequence). This CDR3 is CASSLVDSGNTIYF. In nucleotides, the CDR3 is TGTGCCAGCAGCTTAGTCGACTCTGGAAACACCATATATTTT.

The J gene is TRBJ1-2, the V gene TRBV29-1, with a weak D call TRBD1 (5 bases). Trimming removed 3 bases from V and 3 bases from J, with 11 bases in between. This CDR3 has 13 residues. Germline values: CDR1 SQVTM, CDR2 ANQGSEA. The CDR3 DNA reads TGCAGCGTTGAGGGCAGGGAGGACTATGGCTACACCTTC. Its translation is CSVEGREDYGYTF.

This rearrangement joins TRBV30 to TRBJ1-3; D not resolved. Germline V CDR1 and CDR2: GTSNPN, SVGIG (reference sequence). V lost 0 bases and J lost 4, with 10 bases in between. This CDR3 region has 14 residues. The CDR3 protein is CAWSVVPGGNTIYF. CDR3 DNA sequence: TGTGCCTGGAGTGTCGTCCCCGGAGGAAACACCATATATTTT.

This chain uses TRBV2 with TRBJ2-1; 10 bases are a match to TRBD2. V trimming: 1 base; J trimming: 4 bases; junction bases outside the gene matches: 1. Germline V lookup: CDR1 SNHLY, CDR2 FYNNEI. This CDR3 comprises 15 residues. CDR3 amino acids: CASSEGAGGYNEQFF. CDR3 in DNA: TGTGCCAGCAGTGAAGGAGCGGGAGGGTACAATGAGCAGTTCTTC.

The rearrangement uses TRBV6-1 and TRBJ1-1; D not certain. The length of the CDR3 is 8 residues. CDR1 MNHNS and CDR2 SASEGT come from the germline V gene. Trimming took off 8 bases at V and 11 bases at J, with 6 bases between the two ends. The CDR3 reads CASFRAFF. The CDR3 DNA follows: TGTGCCAGCTTTAGGGCTTTCTTT.

The chain recombines TRBV5-5 with TRBJ1-1; no reliable D call. The germline CDR1 and CDR2 sequences are SGHKS and YYEKEE (reference sequence). There are 12 residues in the CDR3. The germline V and J ends were trimmed by 1 base and 6 bases, with 7 bases remaining between them. The CDR3, as DNA: TGTGCCAGCAGCTTGCGTTTGGCTGAAGCTTTCTTT. Protein: CASSLRLAEAFF.

The genes are TRBV7-6 and TRBJ1-6; D gene uncertain. Trimming stripped 1 base from V and 8 bases from J, with 9 bases between. The CDR3 loop spans 14 amino acids. Per germline, CDR1 SGHVS and CDR2 FNYEAQ. The CDR3 nucleotides are TGTGCCAGCAGCTTAGGGGGATTAGATTCACCCCTCCACTTT. It codes for CASSLGGLDSPLHF.

The chain joins TRBV10-3 to TRBJ2-7, with D uncertain. The CDR3 is made up of 11 amino acids. Germline V gene data show CDR1 as ENHRY and CDR2 as SYGVKD. V lost 5 bases, J lost 7 bases, and 9 bases lay in between. The CDR3 here is CAISTTQEQYF. CDR3 nucleotides: TGTGCCATCAGTACAACTCAGGAGCAGTACTTC.

This clone has more than one count but fewer than ten. This chain links TRBV27 with TRBJ1-5; no clear D. Germline loops: CDR1 MNHEY, CDR2 SMNVEV (reference sequence). Trimming removed 0 bases at V and 6 bases at J, with 12 bases between. The CDR3 has 15 amino acids. CDR3 region: CASSLSRLTGQPQHF. The CDR3 nucleotides are TGTGCCAGCAGTTTATCGCGCCTCACCGGTCAGCCCCAGCATTTT.